This T cell receptor (beta chain) was sequenced during a study of early T cells in non-severe SARS-CoV-2 infection. Study summary: Sequencing used unsorted whole-blood bulk RNA, so chains lack pairing. Study-level points and caveats: The study's VDJdb matching favored anti-spike CD8 responses and missed private and CD4 specificities.

This CDR3 is built from 14 residues. V shed 0 bases and J shed 7 bases, with 14 bases lying between them. Germline-derived CDR1 and CDR2 are SGHRS and YFSETQ. Tagging with unique molecular identifiers was applied to individual cDNA molecules. TCRdb reprocessed the 5' RACE reads with MiXCR, giving one entry per CDR3 protein. The table has around 81,000 distinct CDR3 sequences, around 15% seen once; the top ten hold over 9.5%. For this clonotype: The antigen is unknown.

The V gene is TRBV5-1, the J gene TRBJ2-7; tentatively, D is TRBD2 (7 bases). Sequenced sample: whole blood. The sequence came from an adult who was a healthcare worker with PCR-confirmed SARS-CoV-2 infection or an uninfected control (not recorded which). CDR3 bases: TGCGCCAGCAGCTTGGATAGGGGGGGAAGTGAGCAGTACTTC. This translates into CASSLDRGGSEQYF.